A single sample gave rise to the 2 T cell receptor beta chains below, sequenced in a study of blood T cell repertoires in COVID-19. Assay: immunoSEQ multiplex PCR; the TCRdb copy retains only in-frame clones and omits some. Among 100,000 to 150,000 clones listed, over 60% were seen once. The sequencing sample was made of peripheral blood. These receptors came from a man in his forties with active or convalescent COVID-19.

V usage is TRBV4-1 and J usage is TRBJ1-2; 8 bases align to TRBD1. This CDR3 has 15 amino acids. Germline V gene lookup returns CDR1 MGHRA and CDR2 YSYEKL. The V segment lost 0 bases and the J segment 7 bases; nucleotides outside the gene matches: 7. Written as DNA, the CDR3 is TGCGCCAGCAGCCAAGACCCAGGGGGCCTCCGTGGCTACACCTTC. Translating it yields CASSQDPGGLRGYTF.

The genes are TRBV29-1 and TRBJ2-1; TRBD2 matches 9 bases. The junction had 5 bases not matched to a gene; V was cut back by 4 bases and J by 7 bases. The germline CDR1 and CDR2 sequences are SQVTM and ANQGSEA. The CDR3 has 13 residues. CDR3 DNA sequence: TGCAGCGTTGGCGGGGGGGCGGGTAATGAGCAGTTCTTC. It encodes CSVGGGAGNEQFF.